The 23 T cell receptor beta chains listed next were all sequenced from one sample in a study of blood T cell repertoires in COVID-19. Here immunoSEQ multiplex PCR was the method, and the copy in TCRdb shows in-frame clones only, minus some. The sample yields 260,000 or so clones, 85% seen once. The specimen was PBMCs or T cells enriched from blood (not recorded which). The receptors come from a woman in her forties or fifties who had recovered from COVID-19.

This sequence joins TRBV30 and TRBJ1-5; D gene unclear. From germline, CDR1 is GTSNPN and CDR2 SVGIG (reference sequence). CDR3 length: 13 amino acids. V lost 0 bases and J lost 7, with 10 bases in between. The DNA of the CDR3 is TGTGCCTGGAGTGTACTGTCGGGGCAGCCCCAGCATTTT. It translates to CAWSVLSGQPQHF.

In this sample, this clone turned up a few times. The CDR3 nucleotides read TGCGCCAGCAGCTTGGTTCCTAGCGGGGGCACCGGGGAGCTGTTTTTT. Residues: CASSLVPSGGTGELFF. The V call is TRBV5-1, the J call TRBJ2-2; 10 positions agree with TRBD2. V was pared by 0 bases and J by 4 bases, with 3 bases of the junction left unmatched. Germline V gene sequence: CDR1 SGHRS, CDR2 YFSETQ. CDR3 size: 16 residues.

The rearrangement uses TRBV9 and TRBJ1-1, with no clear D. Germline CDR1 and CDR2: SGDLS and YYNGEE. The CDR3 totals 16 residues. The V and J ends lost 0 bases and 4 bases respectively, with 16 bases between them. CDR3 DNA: TGTGCCAGCAGCGTAGGGGTCCAAACGGGGAGCACTGAAGCTTTCTTT. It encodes CASSVGVQTGSTEAFF.

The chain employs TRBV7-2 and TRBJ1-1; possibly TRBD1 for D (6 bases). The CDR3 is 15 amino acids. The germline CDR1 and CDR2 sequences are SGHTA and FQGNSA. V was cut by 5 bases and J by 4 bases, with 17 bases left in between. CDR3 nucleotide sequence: TGTGCCAGCAGCGTTCTCAGGGGAAGGACCACTGAAGCTTTCTTT. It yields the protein CASSVLRGRTTEAFF.

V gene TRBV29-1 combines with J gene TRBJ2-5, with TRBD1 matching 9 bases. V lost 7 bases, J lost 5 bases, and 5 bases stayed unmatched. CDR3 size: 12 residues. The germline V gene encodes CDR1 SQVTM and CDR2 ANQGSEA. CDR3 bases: TGCAGCGCAAACACAGGGGGCGAGACCCAGTACTTC. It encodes CSANTGGETQYF.

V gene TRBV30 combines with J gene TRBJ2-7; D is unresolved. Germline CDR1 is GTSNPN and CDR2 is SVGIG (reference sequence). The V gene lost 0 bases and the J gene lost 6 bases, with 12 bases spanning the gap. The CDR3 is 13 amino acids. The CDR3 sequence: CAWSVVLSGEQYF. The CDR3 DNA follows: TGTGCCTGGAGTGTCGTCCTTTCGGGCGAGCAGTACTTC.

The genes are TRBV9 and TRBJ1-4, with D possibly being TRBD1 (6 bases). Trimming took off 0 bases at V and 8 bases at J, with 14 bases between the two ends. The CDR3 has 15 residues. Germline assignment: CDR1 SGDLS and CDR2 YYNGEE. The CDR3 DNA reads TGTGCCAGCAGCGTAGCTGGGGGCAATCGAGAAAAACTGTTTTTT. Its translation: CASSVAGGNREKLFF.

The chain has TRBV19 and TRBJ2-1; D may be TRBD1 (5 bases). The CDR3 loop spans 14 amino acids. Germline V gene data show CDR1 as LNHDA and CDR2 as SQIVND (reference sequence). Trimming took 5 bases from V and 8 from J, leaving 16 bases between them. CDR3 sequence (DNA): TGTGCCAGTAGTTCGGGCAGGGCGATGTATGAGCAGTTCTTC. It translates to CASSSGRAMYEQFF.

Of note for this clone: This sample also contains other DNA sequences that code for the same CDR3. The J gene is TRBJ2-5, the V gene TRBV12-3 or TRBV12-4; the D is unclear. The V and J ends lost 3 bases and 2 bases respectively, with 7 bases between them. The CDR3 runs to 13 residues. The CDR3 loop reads CASSFNSQETQYF. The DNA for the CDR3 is TGTGCCAGCAGTTTCAACTCGCAAGAGACCCAGTACTTC.

The CDR3 region has the DNA TGTGCCAGCAGCTTGGAGTGGGGGGGCCGGGCTTTCTTT. Protein: CASSLEWGGRAFF. The chain combines TRBV5-5 with TRBJ1-1; D possibly corresponds to TRBD1 (6 bases). Germline V gene sequence: CDR1 SGHKS, CDR2 YYEKEE (reference sequence). V was shortened by 0 bases and J by 11 bases, with 14 bases between the two germline ends. This CDR3 has 13 amino acids.

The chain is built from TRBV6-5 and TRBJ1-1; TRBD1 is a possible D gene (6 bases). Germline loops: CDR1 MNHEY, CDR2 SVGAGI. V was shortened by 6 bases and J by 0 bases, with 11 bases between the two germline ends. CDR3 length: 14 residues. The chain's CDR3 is CASRQGWLNTEAFF. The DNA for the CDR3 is TGTGCCAGCAGACAGGGCTGGCTGAACACTGAAGCTTTCTTT.

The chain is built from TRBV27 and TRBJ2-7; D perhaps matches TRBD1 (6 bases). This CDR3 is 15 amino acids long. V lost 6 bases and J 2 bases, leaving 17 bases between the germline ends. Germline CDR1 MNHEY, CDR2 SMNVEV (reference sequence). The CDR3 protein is CASRPRTALTYEQYF. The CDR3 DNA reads TGTGCCAGCAGGCCGAGGACAGCCTTAACCTACGAGCAGTACTTC.

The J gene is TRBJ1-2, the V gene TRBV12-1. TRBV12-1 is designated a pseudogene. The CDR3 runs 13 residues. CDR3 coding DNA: TGTGCCAGCCGTGCACCGAGGGTCTATGGCTACACCTTC. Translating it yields CASRAPRVYGYTF.

The CDR3 sequence is CASSQDFGRGGEQFF. In DNA, the CDR3 is TGTGCCAGCAGCCAAGATTTCGGGAGAGGTGGTGAGCAGTTCTTC. This chain uses TRBV3-1 (or the pseudogene TRBV3-2) with TRBJ2-1; tentatively, D is TRBD2 (6 bases). Looked up from germline, CDR1 is LGHDT and CDR2 is YNNKEL (reference sequence). The CDR3 consists of 15 residues. The ends were cut back, 0 bases at V and 9 bases at J, with 15 bases in the middle.

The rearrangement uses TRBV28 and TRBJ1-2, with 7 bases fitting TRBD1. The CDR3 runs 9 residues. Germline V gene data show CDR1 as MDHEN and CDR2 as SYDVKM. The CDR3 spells CSSGQSYTF. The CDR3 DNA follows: TGTTCTTCGGGACAGAGCTACACCTTC.

CDR3 amino acids: CASSFPLSGGLYTQYF. The CDR3 coding sequence is TGTGCCAGCAGCTTCCCCCTATCGGGGGGGCTATATACGCAGTATTTT. The rearrangement uses TRBV5-6 and TRBJ2-3; 8 nucleotides align to TRBD2. The V gene's germline CDR1 is SGHDT and CDR2 YYEEEE. The V gene end was trimmed by 2 bases and the J gene end by 7 bases; junction bases not matched to a gene: 12. The CDR3 spans 16 residues.

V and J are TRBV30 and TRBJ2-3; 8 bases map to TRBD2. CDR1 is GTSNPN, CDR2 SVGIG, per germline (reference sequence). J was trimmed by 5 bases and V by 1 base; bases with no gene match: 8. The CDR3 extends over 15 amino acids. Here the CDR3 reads CAWSGLAGSRDTQYF. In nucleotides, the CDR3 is TGTGCCTGGAGTGGATTAGCGGGATCTAGAGATACGCAGTATTTT.

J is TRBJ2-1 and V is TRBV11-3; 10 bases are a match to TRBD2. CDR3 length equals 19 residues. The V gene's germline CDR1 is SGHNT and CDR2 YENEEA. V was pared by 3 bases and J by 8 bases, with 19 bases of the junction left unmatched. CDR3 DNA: TGTGCCAGCAGCTTCGACCAACCCTTAGCGGGAGGATCGGGCGATGAGCAGTTCTTC. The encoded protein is CASSFDQPLAGGSGDEQFF.

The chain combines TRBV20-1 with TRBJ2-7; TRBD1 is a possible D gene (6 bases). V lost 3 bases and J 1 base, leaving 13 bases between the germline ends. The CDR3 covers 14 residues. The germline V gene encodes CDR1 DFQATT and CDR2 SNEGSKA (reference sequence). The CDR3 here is CSASNRVGSYEQYF. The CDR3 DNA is TGCAGTGCTAGTAACAGGGTCGGATCCTACGAGCAGTACTTC.

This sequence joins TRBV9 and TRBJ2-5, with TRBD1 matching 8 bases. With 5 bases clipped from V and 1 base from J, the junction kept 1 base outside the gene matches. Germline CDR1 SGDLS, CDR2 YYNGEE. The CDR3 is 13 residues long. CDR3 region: CASRGTGQETQYF. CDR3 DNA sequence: TGTGCCAGCAGGGGGACAGGCCAAGAGACCCAGTACTTC.

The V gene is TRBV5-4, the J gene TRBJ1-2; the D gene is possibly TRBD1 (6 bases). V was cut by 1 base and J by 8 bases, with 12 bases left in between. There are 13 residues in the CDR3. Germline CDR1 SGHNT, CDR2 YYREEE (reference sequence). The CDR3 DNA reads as TGTGCCAGCAGCTTGAGGGCAGGGGAAGGCTACACCTTC. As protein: CASSLRAGEGYTF.

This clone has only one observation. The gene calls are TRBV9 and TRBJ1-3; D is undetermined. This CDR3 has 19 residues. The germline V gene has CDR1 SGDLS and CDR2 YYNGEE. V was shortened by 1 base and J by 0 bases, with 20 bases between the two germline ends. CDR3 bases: TGTGCCAGCAGCGTAACCCCGAGACCTCAGGTTTTCTCTGGAAACACCATATATTTT. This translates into CASSVTPRPQVFSGNTIYF.

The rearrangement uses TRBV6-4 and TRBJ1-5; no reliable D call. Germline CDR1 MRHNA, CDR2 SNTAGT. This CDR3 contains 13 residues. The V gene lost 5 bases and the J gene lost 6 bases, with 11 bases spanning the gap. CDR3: CASSPFAGQPQHF. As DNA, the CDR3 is TGTGCCAGCAGTCCCTTCGCGGGTCAGCCCCAGCATTTT.